Listed below are T cell receptor beta chains from one sample, sequenced in a study of cytomegalovirus exposure and HLA in healthy donors. Assay: immunoSEQ multiplex PCR; the TCRdb copy retains only in-frame clones and omits some. The table has about 190,000 clones, approximately 80% seen once. Input material: PBMCs. These receptor sequences come from a man in his late teens or twenties in good health and CMV-seropositive. The CDR3 runs from the conserved cysteine through the conserved F or W. D genes are given only for firm matches. Size tells how often a clone was seen (once, few, many) or the class of an expanded clone, and some rows leave it out.

CDR3aa,CDR3nt,d_gene,j_gene,v_gene,abundance
CASSPYPYTRGFSYNEQFF,TGCGCCAGCAGCCCCTATCCCTATACTCGCGGGTTTTCCTACAATGAGCAGTTCTTC,-,TRBJ2-1,TRBV4-3,-
CASSLWEGTTSYGYTF,TGTGCCAGCAGTTTATGGGAGGGGACCACCTCCTATGGCTACACCTTC,-,TRBJ1-2,TRBV28,-
CASSLMGSNRREQYF,TGTGCCAGCAGTTTAATGGGGTCCAACAGGCGCGAGCAGTACTTC,-,TRBJ2-7,TRBV28,-
CASSRGTSGSYEQYF,TGTGCCAGCAGCCGAGGGACTAGCGGGAGCTACGAGCAGTACTTC,TRBD2,TRBJ2-7,TRBV5-6,-
CASSPTPRIPEETQYF,TGTGCCAGCAGTCCCACCCCTAGGATCCCAGAAGAGACCCAGTACTTC,-,TRBJ2-5,TRBV27,-
CSATSGRQFF,TGCAGTGCTACTAGCGGGAGGCAGTTCTTC,TRBD2,TRBJ2-1,TRBV20-1,-
CASSLGAGPPRTQYF,TGTGCCAGCAGTTTGGGGGCAGGGCCTCCTAGGACCCAGTACTTC,-,TRBJ2-5,TRBV28,-
CASSPWFRAQQLGEKLFF,TGCGCCAGCAGCCCCTGGTTCAGGGCGCAACAACTGGGCGAAAAACTGTTTTTT,-,TRBJ1-4,TRBV4-3,-
CASSKSGTSGRGYEQYF,TGTGCCAGCAGCAAGTCGGGGACTAGCGGGAGAGGGTACGAGCAGTACTTC,TRBD2,TRBJ2-7,TRBV7-8,-
CASSVANTGELFF,TGTGCCAGCAGTGTAGCGAACACCGGGGAGCTGTTTTTT,-,TRBJ2-2,TRBV2,-
CASTIYLTGSNQPQHF,TGTGCCAGCACCATTTACTTGACAGGTAGCAATCAGCCCCAGCATTTT,-,TRBJ1-5,TRBV28,-
CASSYYQGYEQYF,TGTGCCAGCAGTTACTACCAGGGTTACGAGCAGTACTTC,-,TRBJ2-7,TRBV6-6,-
CASSWGRDRVGNEQFF,TGTGCCAGCAGTTGGGGGCGGGACAGGGTCGGCAATGAGCAGTTCTTC,TRBD1,TRBJ2-1,TRBV6-5,-
CAWSVGGQQETQYF,TGTGCCTGGAGTGTAGGGGGACAGCAAGAGACCCAGTACTTC,TRBD1,TRBJ2-5,TRBV30,-
CARSTKPGQESDTQYF,TGTGCCAGAAGCACAAAGCCCGGACAGGAGTCAGATACGCAGTATTTT,TRBD1,TRBJ2-3,TRBV5-3,-
CASSSLQASTDTQYF,TGTGCCAGCAGCTCGCTCCAGGCTAGCACAGATACGCAGTATTTT,-,TRBJ2-3,TRBV7-9,-
CASSVAVQRGDNEQFF,TGTGCCAGCAGCGTAGCTGTCCAGCGGGGGGACAATGAGCAGTTCTTC,TRBD2,TRBJ2-1,TRBV9,-
CASSGWGRGTEAFF,TGTGCCAGCAGCGGGTGGGGCAGGGGGACTGAAGCTTTCTTT,TRBD1,TRBJ1-1,TRBV5-8,once
CASRSQGAGEGYTF,TGTGCCAGCAGATCCCAGGGGGCTGGTGAAGGCTACACCTTC,TRBD1,TRBJ1-2,TRBV2,-
CASSSLIVRRGTEAFF,TGTGCCAGCAGTTCCCTAATAGTCCGACGGGGCACTGAAGCTTTCTTT,-,TRBJ1-1,TRBV6-6,-
CASSQERRQRPYGYTF,TGCGCCAGCAGCCAAGAGAGAAGGCAGAGGCCCTATGGCTACACCTTC,-,TRBJ1-2,TRBV4-1,-
CASSFNTAGNTIYF,TGTGCCAGCAGTTTTAATACAGCTGGAAACACCATATATTTT,-,TRBJ1-3,TRBV28,-
CASSLVGASYGYTF,TGTGCCAGCAGTTTAGTAGGGGCCTCCTATGGCTACACCTTC,-,TRBJ1-2,TRBV28,-
CASRDTGGNQPQHF,TGTGCCAGTAGGGACACAGGGGGCAATCAGCCCCAGCATTTT,TRBD1,TRBJ1-5,TRBV19,-
CASSIGGQRDTQYF,TGTGCCAGTAGTATCGGCGGCCAGCGGGATACGCAGTATTTT,-,TRBJ2-3,TRBV19,-
CASSPFGGRAKTDTQYF,TGTGCCAGCAGCCCATTTGGCGGGAGGGCCAAGACAGATACGCAGTATTTT,TRBD2,TRBJ2-3,TRBV7-2,once
CASRTQKTRVREQYF,TGTGCCAGCAGGACGCAGAAGACTAGGGTCCGCGAGCAGTACTTC,-,TRBJ2-7,TRBV5-3,-
CASSLRGGQGREQYF,TGTGCCAGCAGCTTGAGGGGGGGACAGGGTAGGGAGCAGTACTTC,TRBD1,TRBJ2-7,TRBV7-3,once
CASSSNRAGELFF,TGTGCCAGCAGCTCCAACAGGGCCGGGGAGCTGTTTTTT,-,TRBJ2-2,TRBV5-6,-
CASSYPGLAGNEQFF,TGTGCCAGCAGTTATCCGGGACTAGCCGGCAATGAGCAGTTCTTC,TRBD2,TRBJ2-1,TRBV6-6,-
CASSYSGIPHTEAFF,TGTGCCAGCAGTTATTCAGGGATTCCTCACACTGAAGCTTTCTTT,-,TRBJ1-1,TRBV27,-
CSVRGLAASYEQYF,TGCAGCGTGAGGGGACTAGCGGCCTCCTACGAGCAGTACTTC,TRBD2,TRBJ2-7,TRBV29-1,-
CASSFLRLAGDPSLLEQYF,TGTGCCAGCAGTTTCCTGCGGCTAGCGGGAGACCCTTCCCTCTTGGAGCAGTACTTC,TRBD2,TRBJ2-7,TRBV28,-
CAWSVVGGAYEQYF,TGTGCCTGGAGTGTCGTGGGGGGGGCCTACGAGCAGTACTTC,TRBD2,TRBJ2-7,TRBV30,-
CASRPWTLREQFF,TGTGCCAGCAGACCTTGGACTCTCAGGGAGCAGTTCTTC,-,TRBJ2-1,TRBV27,-
CAGSVRAKREVDTQYF,TGTGCCGGCAGCGTAAGAGCGAAACGGGAGGTAGATACGCAGTATTTT,TRBD2,TRBJ2-3,TRBV9,once
CASKRDRGGSNQPQHF,TGTGCCAGCAAAAGAGACAGAGGGGGTAGCAATCAGCCCCAGCATTTT,-,TRBJ1-5,TRBV2,-
CASRGLSEGNEQFF,TGTGCCAGCAGGGGACTAAGTGAGGGGAATGAGCAGTTCTTC,TRBD2,TRBJ2-1,TRBV6-5,once
CASSLAASLSYNEQFF,TGCGCCAGCAGCTTGGCCGCGAGCCTCTCCTACAATGAGCAGTTCTTC,-,TRBJ2-1,TRBV5-1,-
CASSFQEALYNEQFF,TGCGCCAGCAGCTTTCAGGAGGCCCTCTACAATGAGCAGTTCTTC,-,TRBJ2-1,TRBV5-1,-
CASSFQGASSGNTIYF,TGTGCCAGCAGCTTCCAGGGCGCAAGCTCTGGAAACACCATATATTTT,-,TRBJ1-3,TRBV7-8,-
CASSPGTSGASTDTQYF,TGTGCCAGCAGCCCCGGGACTAGCGGGGCTAGCACAGATACGCAGTATTTT,TRBD2,TRBJ2-3,TRBV7-2,-
CASSDTGQGYNQPQHF,TGTGCCAGCAGTGACACGGGACAGGGGTATAATCAGCCCCAGCATTTT,TRBD1,TRBJ1-5,TRBV25-1,-
CASSHPLNTEAFF,TGCGCCAGCAGTCATCCCCTGAACACTGAAGCTTTCTTT,-,TRBJ1-1,TRBV4-1,many
CASSQESSYEQYF,TGTGCCAGCAGCCAAGAGAGCTCCTACGAGCAGTACTTC,-,TRBJ2-7,TRBV4-2,-
CASGLKEEGSYEQYF,TGTGCTAGTGGTTTGAAGGAGGAGGGATCTTACGAGCAGTACTTC,-,TRBJ2-7,TRBV12-5,-
CASSLGTQNQPQHF,TGTGCCAGCAGCCTCGGGACACAAAATCAGCCCCAGCATTTT,-,TRBJ1-5,TRBV27,-
CASKTTGGPGNTIYF,TGTGCCAGCAAGACGACAGGGGGGCCCGGAAACACCATATATTTT,TRBD1,TRBJ1-3,TRBV27,-
CASHRDLLYNEQFF,TGTGCCAGCCACCGGGACTTGCTCTACAATGAGCAGTTCTTC,-,TRBJ2-1,TRBV2,-
CASSQESRGRGTEAFF,TGCGCCAGCAGCCAAGAGAGCAGGGGGCGGGGCACTGAAGCTTTCTTT,TRBD1,TRBJ1-1,TRBV4-3,-
CASIPKGMNDAGELFF,TGTGCCAGCATTCCTAAGGGGATGAACGACGCCGGGGAGCTGTTTTTT,-,TRBJ2-2,TRBV27,once
CASSSRSERIEKLFF,TGTGCCAGCAGCTCTCGGAGCGAGAGAATCGAAAAACTGTTTTTT,-,TRBJ1-4,TRBV7-7,-
CASSVAQVFLPGLAGAGELFF,TGTGCCAGCAGCGTAGCTCAGGTATTTCTTCCGGGACTAGCGGGAGCCGGGGAGCTGTTTTTT,TRBD2,TRBJ2-2,TRBV9,-
CASSSGRGGEQYF,TGTGCCAGCAGTAGCGGGAGAGGTGGTGAGCAGTACTTC,TRBD2,TRBJ2-7,TRBV2,-
CASSYRGRGETQYF,TGTGCCAGCAGTTACAGGGGGCGTGGGGAGACCCAGTACTTC,TRBD1,TRBJ2-5,TRBV6-5,-
CASSTGTSGLNEQFF,TGTGCCAGCAGCACCGGGACTAGCGGCCTCAATGAGCAGTTCTTC,TRBD2,TRBJ2-1,TRBV7-2,-
CASSESPLRLTSYNEQFF,TGTGCCAGCAGTGAATCCCCTCTGCGGTTGACCTCCTACAATGAGCAGTTCTTC,-,TRBJ2-1,TRBV25-1,-